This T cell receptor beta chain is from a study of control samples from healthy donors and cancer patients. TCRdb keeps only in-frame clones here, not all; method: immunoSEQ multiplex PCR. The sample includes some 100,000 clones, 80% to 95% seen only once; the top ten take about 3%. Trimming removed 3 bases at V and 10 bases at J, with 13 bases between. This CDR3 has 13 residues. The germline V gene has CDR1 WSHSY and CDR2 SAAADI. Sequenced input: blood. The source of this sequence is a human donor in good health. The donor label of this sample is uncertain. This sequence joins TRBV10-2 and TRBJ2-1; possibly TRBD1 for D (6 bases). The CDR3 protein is CASSEGQPSEQFF. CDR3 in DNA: TGCGCCAGCAGTGAAGGACAGCCTTCAGAGCAGTTCTTC.